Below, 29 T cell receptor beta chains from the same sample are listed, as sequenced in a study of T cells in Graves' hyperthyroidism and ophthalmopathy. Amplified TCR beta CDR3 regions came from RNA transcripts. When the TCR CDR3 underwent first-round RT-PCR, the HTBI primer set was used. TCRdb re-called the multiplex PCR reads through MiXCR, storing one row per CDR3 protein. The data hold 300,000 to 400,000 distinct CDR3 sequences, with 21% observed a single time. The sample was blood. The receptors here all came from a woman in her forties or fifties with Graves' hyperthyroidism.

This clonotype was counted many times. The CDR3 region is CASSLQQGGNEQFF. The CDR3 DNA follows: TGTGCCAGCAGCTTACAACAGGGTGGCAATGAGCAGTTCTTC. This rearrangement joins TRBV7-3 to TRBJ2-1, with D maybe TRBD1 (6 bases). V dropped 2 bases and J dropped 6 bases, with 11 bases sitting between them. This CDR3 spans 14 amino acids. Germline lookup yields CDR1 SGHTA and CDR2 FQGTGA. Filled out from reference TRBV7-3 and TRBJ2-1, the complete variable domain reads GAGVSQTPSNKVTEKGKYVELRCDPISGHTALYWYRQSLGQGPEFLIYFQGTGAADDSGLPNDRFFAVRPEGSVSTLKIQRTERGDSAVYLCASSLQQGGNEQFFGPGTRLTVL.

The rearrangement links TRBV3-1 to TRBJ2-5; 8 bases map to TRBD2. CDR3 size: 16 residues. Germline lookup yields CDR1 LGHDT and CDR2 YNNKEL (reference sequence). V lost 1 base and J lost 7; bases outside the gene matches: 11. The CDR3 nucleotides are TGTGCCAGCAGCCAAGCCTCGGGACTAGGTGGGGGGACCCAGTACTTC. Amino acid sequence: CASSQASGLGGGTQYF.

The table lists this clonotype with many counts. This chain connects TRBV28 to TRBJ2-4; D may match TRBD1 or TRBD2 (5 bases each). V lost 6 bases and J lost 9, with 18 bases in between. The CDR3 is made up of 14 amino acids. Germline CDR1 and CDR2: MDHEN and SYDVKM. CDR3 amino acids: CASRPGRLGGIQYF. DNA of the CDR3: TGTGCCAGCAGACCGGGACGTCTAGGTGGCATTCAGTACTTC.

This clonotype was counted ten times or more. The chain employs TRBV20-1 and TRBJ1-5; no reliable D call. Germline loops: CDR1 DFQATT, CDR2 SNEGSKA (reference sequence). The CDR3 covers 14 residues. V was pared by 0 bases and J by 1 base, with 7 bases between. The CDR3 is CSARDMGSNQPQHF. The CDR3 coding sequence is TGCAGTGCTAGAGATATGGGGAGCAATCAGCCCCAGCATTTT.

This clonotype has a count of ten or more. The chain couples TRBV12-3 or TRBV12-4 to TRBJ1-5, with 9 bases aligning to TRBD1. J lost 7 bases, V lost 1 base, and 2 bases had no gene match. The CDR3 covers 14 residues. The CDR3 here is CASSLGTGVQPQHF. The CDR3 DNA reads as TGTGCCAGCAGTTTAGGGACAGGGGTCCAGCCCCAGCATTTT.

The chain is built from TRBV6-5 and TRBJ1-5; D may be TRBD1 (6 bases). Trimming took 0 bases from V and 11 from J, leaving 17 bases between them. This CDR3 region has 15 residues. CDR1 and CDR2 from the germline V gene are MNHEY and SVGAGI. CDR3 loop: CASSYSSGGAETQHF. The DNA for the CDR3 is TGTGCCAGCAGTTACTCGAGCGGGGGGGCAGAGACCCAGCATTTT.

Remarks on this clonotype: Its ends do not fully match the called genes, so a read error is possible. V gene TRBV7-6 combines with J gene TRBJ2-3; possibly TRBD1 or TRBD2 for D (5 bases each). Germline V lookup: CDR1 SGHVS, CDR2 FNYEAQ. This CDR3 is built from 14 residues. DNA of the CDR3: TGTGCCAGTAGCTGGGGGTTCGGGATAGATACGCAGTATTTT. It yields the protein CASSWGFGIDTQYF.

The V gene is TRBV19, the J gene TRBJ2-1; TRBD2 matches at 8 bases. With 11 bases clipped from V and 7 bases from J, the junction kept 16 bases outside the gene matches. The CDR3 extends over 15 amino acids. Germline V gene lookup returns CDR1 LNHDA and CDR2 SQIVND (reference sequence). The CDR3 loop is CASTPTSGNLNEQFF. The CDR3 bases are TGTGCCTCTACCCCCACTAGCGGAAACCTTAATGAGCAGTTCTTC. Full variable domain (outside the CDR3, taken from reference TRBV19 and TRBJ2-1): DGGITQSPKYLFRKEGQNVTLSCEQNLNHDAMYWYRQDPGQGLRLIYYSQIVNDFQKGDIAEGYSVSREKKESFPLTVTSAQKNPTAFYLCASTPTSGNLNEQFFGPGTRLTVL.

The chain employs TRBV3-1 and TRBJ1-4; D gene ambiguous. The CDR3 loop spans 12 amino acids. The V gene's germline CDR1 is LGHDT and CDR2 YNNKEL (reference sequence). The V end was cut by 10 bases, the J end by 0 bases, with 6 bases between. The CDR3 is CATETTNEKLFF. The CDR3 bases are TGTGCCACCGAAACAACTAATGAAAAACTGTTTTTT.

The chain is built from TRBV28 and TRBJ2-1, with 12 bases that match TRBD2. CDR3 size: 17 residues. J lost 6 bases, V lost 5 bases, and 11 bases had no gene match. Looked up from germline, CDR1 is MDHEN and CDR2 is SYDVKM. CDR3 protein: CASSVSGTSGFANEQFF. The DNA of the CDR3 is TGTGCCAGCAGTGTTTCCGGGACTAGCGGGTTCGCCAATGAGCAGTTCTTC. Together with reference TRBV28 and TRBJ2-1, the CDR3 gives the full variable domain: DVKVTQSSRYLVKRTGEKVFLECVQDMDHENMFWYRQDPGLGLRLIYFSYDVKMKEKGDIPEGYSVSREKKERFSLILESASTNQTSMYLCASSVSGTSGFANEQFFGPGTRLTVL.

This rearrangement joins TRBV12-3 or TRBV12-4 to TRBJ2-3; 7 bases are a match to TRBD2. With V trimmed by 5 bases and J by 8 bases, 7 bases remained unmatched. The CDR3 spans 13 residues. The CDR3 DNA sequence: TGTGCCAGCAGTCTGAGCGGGGCGGGTACGCAGTATTTT. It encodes CASSLSGAGTQYF.

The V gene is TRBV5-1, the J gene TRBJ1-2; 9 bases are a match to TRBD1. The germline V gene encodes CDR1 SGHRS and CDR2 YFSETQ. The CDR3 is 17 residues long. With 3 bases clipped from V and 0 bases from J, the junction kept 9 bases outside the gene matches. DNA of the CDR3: TGCGCCAGCAGCTATACCGGGACAGGGTTCGCTAACTATGGCTACACCTTC. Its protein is CASSYTGTGFANYGYTF.

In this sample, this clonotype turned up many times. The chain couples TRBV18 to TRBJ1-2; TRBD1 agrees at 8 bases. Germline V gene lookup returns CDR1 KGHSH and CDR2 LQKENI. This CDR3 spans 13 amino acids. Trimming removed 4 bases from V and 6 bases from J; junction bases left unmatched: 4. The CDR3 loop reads CASSRGRGHGYTF. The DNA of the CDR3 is TGTGCCAGCTCACGGGGCAGGGGGCATGGCTACACCTTC.

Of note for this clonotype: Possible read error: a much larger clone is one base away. The CDR3: CASGSERTSTDTQYF. CDR3 nucleotide sequence: TGTGCCAGCGGCTCAGAGCGAACTAGCACAGATACGCAGTATTTT. The chain couples TRBV2 to TRBJ2-3; D gene uncertain. The length of the CDR3 is 15 residues. Trimming pared 8 bases from V and 0 bases from J, leaving 15 bases between. Germline CDR1 SNHLY, CDR2 FYNNEI.

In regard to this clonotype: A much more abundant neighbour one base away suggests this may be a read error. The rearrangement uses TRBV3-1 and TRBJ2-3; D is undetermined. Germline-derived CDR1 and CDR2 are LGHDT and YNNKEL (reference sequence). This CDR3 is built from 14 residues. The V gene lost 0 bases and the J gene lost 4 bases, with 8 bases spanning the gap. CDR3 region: CASSQERKSDTQYF. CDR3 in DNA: TGTGCCAGCAGCCAAGAGCGGAAATCAGATACGCAGTATTTT.

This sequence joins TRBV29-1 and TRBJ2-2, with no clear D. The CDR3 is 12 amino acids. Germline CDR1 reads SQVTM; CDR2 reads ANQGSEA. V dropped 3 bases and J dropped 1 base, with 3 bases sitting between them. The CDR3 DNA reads TGCAGCGTTGATCAGAACACCGGGGAGCTGTTTTTT. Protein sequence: CSVDQNTGELFF.

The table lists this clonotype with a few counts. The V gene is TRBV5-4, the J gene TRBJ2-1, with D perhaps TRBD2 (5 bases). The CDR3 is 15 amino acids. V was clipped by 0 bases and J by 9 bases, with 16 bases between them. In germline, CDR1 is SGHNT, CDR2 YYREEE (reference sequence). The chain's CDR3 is CASSLAGPAAGEQFF. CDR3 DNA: TGTGCCAGCAGCTTGGCCGGACCTGCGGCGGGTGAGCAGTTCTTC.

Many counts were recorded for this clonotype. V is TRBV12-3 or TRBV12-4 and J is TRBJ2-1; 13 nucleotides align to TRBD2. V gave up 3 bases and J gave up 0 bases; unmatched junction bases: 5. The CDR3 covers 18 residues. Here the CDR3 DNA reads TGTGCCAGCAGTTTGGGGACTAGCGGGATCTACTCCTACAATGAGCAGTTCTTC. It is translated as CASSLGTSGIYSYNEQFF.

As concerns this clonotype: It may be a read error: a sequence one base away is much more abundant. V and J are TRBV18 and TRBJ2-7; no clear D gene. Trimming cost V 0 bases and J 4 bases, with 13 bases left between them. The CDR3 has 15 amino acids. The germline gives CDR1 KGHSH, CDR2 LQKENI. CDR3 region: CASSPPSRSQYEQYF. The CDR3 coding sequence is TGTGCCAGCTCACCACCGTCCAGGAGTCAATACGAGCAGTACTTC. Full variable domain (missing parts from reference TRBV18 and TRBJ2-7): NAGVMQNPRHLVRRRGQEARLRCSPMKGHSHVYWYRQLPEEGLKFMVYLQKENIIDESGMPKERFSAEFPKEGPSILRIQQVVRGDSAAYFCASSPPSRSQYEQYFGPGTRLTVT.

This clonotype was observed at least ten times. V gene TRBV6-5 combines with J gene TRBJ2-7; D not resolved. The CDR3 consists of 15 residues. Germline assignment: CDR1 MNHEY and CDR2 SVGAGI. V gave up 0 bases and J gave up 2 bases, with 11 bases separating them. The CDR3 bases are TGTGCCAGCAGTTACTCTGCCTACGGAACCTACGAGCAGTACTTC. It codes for CASSYSAYGTYEQYF.

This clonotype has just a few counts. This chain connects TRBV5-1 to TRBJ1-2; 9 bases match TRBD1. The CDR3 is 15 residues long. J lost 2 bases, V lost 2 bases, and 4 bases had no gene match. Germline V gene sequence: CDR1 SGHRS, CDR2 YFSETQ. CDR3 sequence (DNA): TGCGCCAGCAGCTTAGAGACAGGGGGGAACTATGGCTACACCTTC. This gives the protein CASSLETGGNYGYTF.

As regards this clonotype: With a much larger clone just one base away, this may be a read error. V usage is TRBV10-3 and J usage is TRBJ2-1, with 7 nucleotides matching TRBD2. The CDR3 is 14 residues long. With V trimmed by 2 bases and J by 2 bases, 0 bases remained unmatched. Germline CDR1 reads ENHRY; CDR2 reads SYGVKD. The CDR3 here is CAISEGLAYNEQFF. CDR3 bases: TGTGCCATCAGTGAGGGACTAGCCTACAATGAGCAGTTCTTC.

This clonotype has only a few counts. Written as DNA, the CDR3 is TGCGCCAGCAACTCAGGGGAAGGCACAGATACGCAGTATTTT. Protein product: CASNSGEGTDTQYF. V and J are TRBV5-1 and TRBJ2-3; tentative D call: TRBD1 (6 bases). Deletions cut 6 bases from V and 1 base from J, with 12 bases between. This CDR3 contains 14 residues. In germline, CDR1 is SGHRS, CDR2 YFSETQ. The full variable domain, its missing parts supplied by reference TRBV5-1 and TRBJ2-3, is KAGVTQTPRYLIKTRGQQVTLSCSPISGHRSVSWYQQTPGQGLQFLFEYFSETQRNKGNFPGRFSGRQFSNSRSEMNVSTLELGDSALYLCASNSGEGTDTQYFGPGTRLTVL.

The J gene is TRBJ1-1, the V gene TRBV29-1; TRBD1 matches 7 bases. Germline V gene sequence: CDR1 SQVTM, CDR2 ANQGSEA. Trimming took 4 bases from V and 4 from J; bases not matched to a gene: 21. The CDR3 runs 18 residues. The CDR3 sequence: CSVARRRGAVVGGTEAFF. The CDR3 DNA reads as TGCAGCGTTGCACGTCGCAGGGGGGCAGTAGTTGGTGGCACTGAAGCTTTCTTT. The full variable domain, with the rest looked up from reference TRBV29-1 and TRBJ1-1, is SAVISQKPSRDICQRGTSLTIQCQVDSQVTMMFWYRQQPGQSLTLIATANQGSEATYESGFVIDKFPISRPNLTFSTLTVSNMSPEDSSIYLCSVARRRGAVVGGTEAFFGQGTRLTVV.

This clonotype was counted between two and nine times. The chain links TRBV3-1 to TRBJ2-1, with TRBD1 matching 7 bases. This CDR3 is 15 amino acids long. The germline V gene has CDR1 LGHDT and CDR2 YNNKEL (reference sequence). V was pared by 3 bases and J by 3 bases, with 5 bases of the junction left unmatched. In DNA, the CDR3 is TGTGCCAGCAGCCAGCTATCAGGGGGCTACAATGAGCAGTTCTTC. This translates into CASSQLSGGYNEQFF.

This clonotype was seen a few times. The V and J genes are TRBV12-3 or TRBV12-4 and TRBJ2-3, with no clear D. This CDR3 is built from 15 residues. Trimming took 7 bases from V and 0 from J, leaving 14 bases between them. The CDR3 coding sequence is TGTGCCAGCACCCTGGACCCAGCAAGCACAGATACGCAGTATTTT. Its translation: CASTLDPASTDTQYF.

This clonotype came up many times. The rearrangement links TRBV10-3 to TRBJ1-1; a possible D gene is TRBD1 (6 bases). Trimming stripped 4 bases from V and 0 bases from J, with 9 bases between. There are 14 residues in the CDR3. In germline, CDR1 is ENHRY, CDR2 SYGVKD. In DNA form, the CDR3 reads TGTGCCATCAGTGGACAGGCAATGAACACTGAAGCTTTCTTT. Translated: CAISGQAMNTEAFF.

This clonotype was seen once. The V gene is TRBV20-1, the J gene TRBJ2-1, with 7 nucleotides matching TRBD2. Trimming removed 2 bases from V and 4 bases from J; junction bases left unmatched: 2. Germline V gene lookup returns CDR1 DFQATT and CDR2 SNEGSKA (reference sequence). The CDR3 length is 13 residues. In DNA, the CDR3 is TGCAGTGCTAGATCTAGCGGATACAATGAGCAGTTCTTC. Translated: CSARSSGYNEQFF.

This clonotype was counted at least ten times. The CDR3: CASSLRTESTDTQYF. The CDR3 DNA reads TGCGCCAGCAGCCTCAGAACGGAGAGCACAGATACGCAGTATTTT. The chain recombines TRBV4-1 with TRBJ2-3; D gene ambiguous. CDR1 is MGHRA and CDR2 is YSYEKL in the germline V gene. V was trimmed by 4 bases and J by 0 bases, leaving 11 bases between them. This CDR3 contains 15 residues.